This entry lists 18 T cell receptor beta chains sequenced from one sample in a study of human T cells and chemical hapten exposure. TCRdb recomputed calls from the RACE reads with MiXCR, one row per CDR3 protein. The sample consists of fewer than 500,000 distinct CDR3 sequences, roughly 5% of them appearing once. As to time point: patch test 1, 2 weeks after DPC sensitization. The treatment: therapeutic diphenylcyclopropenone sensitization with weekly scalp DPC. The material was whole blood, obtained in connection with sensitization to the hapten diphenylcyclopropenone (DPC). Receptor source: a woman in her fifties or sixties with alopecia areata. Some clones in this sample may be carry-over from other donors' samples.

This clonotype was seen a handful of times. V gene TRBV12-3 or TRBV12-4 combines with J gene TRBJ1-2; possibly TRBD1 for D (5 bases). The CDR3 is 13 amino acids. V dropped 7 bases and J dropped 6 bases, with 15 bases sitting between them. The DNA for the CDR3 is TGTGCCAGCACCCGAAAGGCAGGGCATGGCTACACCTTC. As protein: CASTRKAGHGYTF.

The chain has TRBV12-3 or TRBV12-4 and TRBJ1-1; no clear D. V dropped 7 bases and J dropped 2 bases, with 11 bases sitting between them. This CDR3 is 13 amino acids long. CDR3 region: CASKTGENTEAFF. CDR3 DNA: TGTGCCAGCAAAACCGGGGAAAACACTGAAGCTTTCTTT.

This clonotype was observed many times. The chain is built from TRBV4-3 and TRBJ1-5; 8 nucleotides agree with TRBD1. The germline gives CDR1 LGHNA, CDR2 YSLEER. The length of the CDR3 is 17 residues. Losses at the gene ends were 4 bases for V and 7 bases for J; bases not matched to a gene: 15. CDR3 DNA sequence: TGCGCCAGCAGCCGGAGTTGGGCAGGGGGCGCAGGCCAGCCCCAGCATTTT. Amino acid sequence: CASSRSWAGGAGQPQHF.

This clonotype came up many times. The gene calls are TRBV2 and TRBJ2-2; 14 nucleotides align to TRBD2. CDR1 is SNHLY, CDR2 FYNNEI, per germline. The CDR3 covers 16 residues. The V and J ends lost 6 bases and 4 bases, in that order; junction bases with no gene match: 4. CDR3 residues: CASSPTSGGGTGELFF. The CDR3 DNA reads TGTGCCAGCAGCCCGACTAGCGGGGGGGGCACCGGGGAGCTGTTTTTT.

This clonotype came up many times. The gene calls are TRBV11-2 and TRBJ2-6; no definite D call. This CDR3 spans 15 amino acids. Germline CDR1 and CDR2: SGHAT and FQNNGV. Deletions cut 4 bases from V and 2 bases from J, with 9 bases between. The CDR3 region has the DNA TGTGCCAGCAGCTCGACATTCGCTGGGGCCAACGTCCTGACTTTC. Amino acid sequence: CASSSTFAGANVLTF.

At least ten counts were recorded for this clonotype. The V and J genes are TRBV7-2 and TRBJ1-5, with TRBD1 as a possible D gene (5 bases). Germline CDR1 is SGHTA and CDR2 is FQGNSA. V lost 7 bases and J lost 3, with 10 bases in between. The CDR3 loop spans 13 amino acids. CDR3 coding DNA: TGTGCCAGCAACAGACAGACCAATCAGCCCCAGCATTTT. Protein product: CASNRQTNQPQHF.

This clonotype was detected only a few times. The chain couples TRBV6-2 or TRBV6-3 to TRBJ2-7; D gene ambiguous. The CDR3 is 14 amino acids. CDR1 MNHEY and CDR2 SVGEGT come from the germline V gene. The ends were cut back, 7 bases at V and 2 bases at J, with 15 bases in the middle. In DNA form, the CDR3 reads TGTGCCAGCACTCCGGACGGATTTACCTACGAGCAGTACTTC. It yields the protein CASTPDGFTYEQYF.

The genes are TRBV6-5 and TRBJ2-1; D uncertain. The CDR3 runs 15 residues. CDR1 and CDR2 from the germline V gene are MNHEY and SVGAGI. Trimming took off 6 bases at V and 4 bases at J, with 16 bases between the two ends. The CDR3 DNA follows: TGTGCCAGCAGCCCCTCGTTCGGCGGTTACAATGAGCAGTTCTTC. As protein: CASSPSFGGYNEQFF.

This clonotype was observed at least ten times. The chain combines TRBV12-3 or TRBV12-4 with TRBJ1-1; tentative D call: TRBD1 (5 bases). The CDR3 runs to 14 residues. V gave up 1 base and J gave up 5 bases, with 11 bases separating them. The CDR3 nucleotides read TGTGCCAGCAGTTTAGGTCCCGGGGGAACTGAAGCTTTCTTT. This encodes CASSLGPGGTEAFF.

The chain combines TRBV20-1 with TRBJ1-5; the D is unclear. Germline V gene sequence: CDR1 DFQATT, CDR2 SNEGSKA (reference sequence). The CDR3 sequence is 12 residues long. V dropped 6 bases and J dropped 4 bases, with 10 bases sitting between them. CDR3 nucleotides: TGCAGTGCAAAAGGAGTTAATCAGCCCCAGCATTTT. This sequence encodes CSAKGVNQPQHF.

This sequence joins TRBV7-8 and TRBJ2-7; TRBD1 or TRBD2 may be the D gene (5 bases each). V dropped 4 bases and J dropped 4 bases, with 17 bases sitting between them. Germline V gene lookup returns CDR1 SGHVS and CDR2 FQNEAQ. CDR3 size: 15 residues. The CDR3 spells CASSWGPGEGYEQYF. CDR3 DNA sequence: TGTGCCAGCAGCTGGGGCCCGGGCGAGGGGTACGAGCAGTACTTC.

The sample holds many counts of this clonotype. The chain is built from TRBV6-2 or TRBV6-3 and TRBJ1-5, with a possible D match to TRBD1 (5 bases). This CDR3 has 15 residues. V was shortened by 4 bases and J by 6 bases, with 16 bases between the two germline ends. Per the germline V gene, CDR1 is MNHEY and CDR2 is SVGEGT. CDR3 in DNA: TGTGCCAGCAGTTCCCGGGACCTCGGTGGTCAGCCCCAGCATTTT. This encodes CASSSRDLGGQPQHF.

This rearrangement joins TRBV6-5 to TRBJ1-6; possible D gene TRBD1, 5 bases. The CDR3 spans 13 residues. Germline assignment: CDR1 MNHEY and CDR2 SVGAGI. V gave up 11 bases and J gave up 8 bases, with 16 bases separating them. The CDR3 nucleotides read TGTGCCCTCCCCAGGGAGTACTATTCACCCCTCCACTTT. This codes for CALPREYYSPLHF.

This clonotype was found many times. This chain uses TRBV7-9 with TRBJ2-7, with D perhaps TRBD1 (6 bases). Germline CDR1 and CDR2: SEHNR and FQNEAQ (reference sequence). V was pared by 5 bases and J by 0 bases, with 11 bases between. The CDR3 runs 14 residues. CDR3 protein: CASSPTGSSYEQYF. For the CDR3, the DNA is TGTGCCAGCAGCCCTACAGGGAGCTCCTACGAGCAGTACTTC.

The count of this clonotype is one. This may stem from a read error, because a much larger clone lies one nucleotide away. The chain carries TRBV28 and TRBJ2-1; D is perhaps TRBD2 (8 bases). The CDR3 consists of 19 residues. Trimming took 6 bases from V and 0 from J, leaving 24 bases between them. The germline V gene encodes CDR1 MDHEN and CDR2 SYDVKM. CDR3 sequence reads: CASRIATGPLAGSYNEQFF. The CDR3 DNA follows: TGTGCCAGCAGAATCGCGACAGGGCCGCTAGCGGGCTCCTACAATGAGCAGTTCTTC.

This clonotype occurred a few times. The V gene is TRBV4-1, the J gene TRBJ1-5, with TRBD1 identical over 7 bases. Germline CDR1 is MGHRA and CDR2 is YSYEKL. J gave up 3 bases and V 1 base, and 3 bases lay outside the gene matches. This CDR3 spans 15 amino acids. The CDR3 nucleotides are TGCGCCAGCAGCCAAGGACAGGGTTTCAATCAGCCCCAGCATTTT. Encoded protein: CASSQGQGFNQPQHF.

The CDR3 sequence is CASSQHQATNEKLFF. The CDR3 DNA reads as TGCGCCAGCAGCCAACATCAAGCAACTAATGAAAAACTGTTTTTT. The V gene is TRBV4-3, the J gene TRBJ1-4; the D is unclear. Germline loops: CDR1 LGHNA, CDR2 YSLEER. CDR3 length: 15 amino acids. The V and J ends lost 2 bases and 0 bases respectively, with 7 bases between them.

At least ten counts were recorded for this clonotype. This chain uses TRBV28 with TRBJ2-7; 7 bases fit TRBD2. With V trimmed by 4 bases and J by 6 bases, 9 bases remained unmatched. Per the germline V gene, CDR1 is MDHEN and CDR2 is SYDVKM. This CDR3 spans 14 amino acids. DNA for the CDR3: TGTGCCAGCAGTTCCATGGGGGGGTATGGCGAGCAGTACTTC. Encoded protein: CASSSMGGYGEQYF.